The 2 T cell receptor beta chains below all came from one sample that was sequenced in a study of T cell responses to AZD1222 COVID-19 vaccine. The method was immunoSEQ multiplex PCR; TCRdb's version includes in-frame clones alone and lacks a portion of them. Of about 100,000 clones listed, roughly 90% are singletons. Material: peripheral blood, obtained on day 0 of AZD1222 vaccination. These TCRs come from an adult in good health.

The chain recombines TRBV11-2 with TRBJ2-1; D gene ambiguous. The germline V gene has CDR1 SGHAT and CDR2 FQNNGV. The ends were cut back, 5 bases at V and 5 bases at J, with 13 bases in the middle. The CDR3 has 14 residues. CDR3 sequence reads: CASSLGRVNNEQFF. For the CDR3, the DNA is TGTGCCAGCAGCCTTGGACGGGTTAACAATGAGCAGTTCTTC.

V is TRBV5-3 and J is TRBJ2-1; D is perhaps TRBD1 (5 bases). TRBV5-3 is flagged as an ORF with uncertain function. V was shortened by 1 base and J by 7 bases, with 18 bases between the two germline ends. The CDR3 consists of 16 residues. This chain's CDR3 is CARSLMGSGRENEQFF. The CDR3 DNA is TGTGCCAGAAGCTTGATGGGATCGGGCAGGGAAAATGAGCAGTTCTTC.